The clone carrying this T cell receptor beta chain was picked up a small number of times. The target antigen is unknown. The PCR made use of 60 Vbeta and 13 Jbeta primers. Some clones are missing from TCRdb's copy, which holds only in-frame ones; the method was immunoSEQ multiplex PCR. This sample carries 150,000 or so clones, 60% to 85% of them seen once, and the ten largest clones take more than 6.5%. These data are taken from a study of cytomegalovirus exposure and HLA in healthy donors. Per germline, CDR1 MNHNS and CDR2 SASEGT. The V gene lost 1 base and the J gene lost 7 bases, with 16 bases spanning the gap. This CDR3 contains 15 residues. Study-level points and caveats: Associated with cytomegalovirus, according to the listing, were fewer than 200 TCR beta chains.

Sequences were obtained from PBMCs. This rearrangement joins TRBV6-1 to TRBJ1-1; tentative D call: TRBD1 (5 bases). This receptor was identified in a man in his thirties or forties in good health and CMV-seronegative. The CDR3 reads CASSEGWGGLREAFF. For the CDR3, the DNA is TGTGCCAGCAGTGAAGGTTGGGGGGGACTTCGTGAAGCTTTCTTT.